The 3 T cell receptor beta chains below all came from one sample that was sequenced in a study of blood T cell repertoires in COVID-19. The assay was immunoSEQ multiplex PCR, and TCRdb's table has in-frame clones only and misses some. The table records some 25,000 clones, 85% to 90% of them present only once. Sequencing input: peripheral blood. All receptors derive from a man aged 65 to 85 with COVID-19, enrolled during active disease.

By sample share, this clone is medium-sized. CDR3 amino acids: CASSLARGREKLFF. The CDR3 DNA sequence: TGCGCCAGCAGCTTGGCGAGAGGGAGGGAAAAACTGTTTTTT. The chain recombines TRBV5-1 with TRBJ1-4, with unresolved D. The germline V gene has CDR1 SGHRS and CDR2 YFSETQ. V lost 0 bases to trimming and J lost 8 bases, with 11 bases between them. CDR3 length: 14 residues. The variable domain in full, with the rest retrieved from reference TRBV5-1 and TRBJ1-4, is KAGVTQTPRYLIKTRGQQVTLSCSPISGHRSVSWYQQTPGQGLQFLFEYFSETQRNKGNFPGRFSGRQFSNSRSEMNVSTLELGDSALYLCASSLARGREKLFFGSGTQLSVL.

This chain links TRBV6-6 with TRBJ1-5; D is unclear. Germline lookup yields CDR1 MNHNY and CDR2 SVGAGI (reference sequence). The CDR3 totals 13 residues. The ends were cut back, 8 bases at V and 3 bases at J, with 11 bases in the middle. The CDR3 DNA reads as TGTGCCAGCGGTATCGGTCTCAATCAGCCCCAGCATTTT. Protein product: CASGIGLNQPQHF.

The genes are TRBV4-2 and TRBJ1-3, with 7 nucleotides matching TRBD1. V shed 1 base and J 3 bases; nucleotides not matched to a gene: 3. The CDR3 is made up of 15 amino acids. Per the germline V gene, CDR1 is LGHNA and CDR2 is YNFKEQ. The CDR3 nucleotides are TGTGCCAGCAGCCAAGGGAGACAGGGTGGAAACACCATATATTTT. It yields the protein CASSQGRQGGNTIYF.